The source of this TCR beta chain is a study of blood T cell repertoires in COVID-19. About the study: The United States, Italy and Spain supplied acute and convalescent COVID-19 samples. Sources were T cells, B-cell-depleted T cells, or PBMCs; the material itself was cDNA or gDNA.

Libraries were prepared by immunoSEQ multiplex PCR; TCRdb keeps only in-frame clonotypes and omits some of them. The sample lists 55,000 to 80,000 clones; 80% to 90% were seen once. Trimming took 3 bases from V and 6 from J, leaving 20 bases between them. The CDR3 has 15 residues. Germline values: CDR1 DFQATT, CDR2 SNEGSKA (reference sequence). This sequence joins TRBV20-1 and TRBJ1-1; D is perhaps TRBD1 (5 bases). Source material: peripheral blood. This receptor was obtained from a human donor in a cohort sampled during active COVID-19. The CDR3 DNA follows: TGCAGTGCTAGTAGGATTGGCAGGGTTGTTGCTGAAGCTTTCTTT. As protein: CSASRIGRVVAEAFF.